This T cell receptor beta chain stems from a study of preoperative IRX-2 immunotherapy in early breast cancer. The CDR3 spans 15 residues. Between the trimmed V and J ends, which lost 6 bases and 2 bases, there was a span of 14 bases. The treatment: preoperative locoregional IRX-2 cytokine immunotherapy. Preoperative locoregional IRX-2 cytokine immunotherapy was tested in the phase Ib source study. Measured with immunoSEQ multiplex PCR; TCRdb has only the in-frame clones, and not every one. This table has roughly 99,000 clones, 86% appearing once. This specimen was tumor tissue, taken after IRX-2 immunotherapy. This chain links TRBV7-1 with TRBJ1-3; D uncertain. TRBV7-1 has ORF status, its function being uncertain. This sequence was found in a human donor with breast cancer. The CDR3 sequence is CASSASLGAGNTIYF. CDR3 coding DNA: TGTGCCAGCAGTGCCTCATTGGGTGCTGGAAACACCATATATTTT.